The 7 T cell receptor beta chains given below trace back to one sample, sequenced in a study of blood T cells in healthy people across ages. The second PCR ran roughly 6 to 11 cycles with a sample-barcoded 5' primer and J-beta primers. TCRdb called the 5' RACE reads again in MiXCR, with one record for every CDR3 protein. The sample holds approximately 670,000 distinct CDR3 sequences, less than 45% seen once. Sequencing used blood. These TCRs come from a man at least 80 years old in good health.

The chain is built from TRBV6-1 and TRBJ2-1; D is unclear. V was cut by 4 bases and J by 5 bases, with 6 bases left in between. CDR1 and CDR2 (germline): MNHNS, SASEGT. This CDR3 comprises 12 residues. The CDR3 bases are TGTGCCAGCAGTGTAAGCAACAATGAGCAGTTCTTC. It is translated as CASSVSNNEQFF.

The CDR3 DNA sequence: TGTGCCAGCAGTTGCGGGACGTTGGCCCAAGAGACCCAGTACTTC. Translation gives CASSCGTLAQETQYF. The chain combines TRBV6-2 or TRBV6-3 with TRBJ2-5, with a tentative D call TRBD2 (6 bases). V gave up 4 bases and J gave up 1 base, with 13 bases separating them. From germline, CDR1 is MNHEY and CDR2 SVGEGT. CDR3 length: 15 residues.

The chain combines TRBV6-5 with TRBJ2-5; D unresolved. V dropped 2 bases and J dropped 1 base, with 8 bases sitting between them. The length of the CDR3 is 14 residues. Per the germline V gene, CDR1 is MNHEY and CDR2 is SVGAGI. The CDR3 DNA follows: TGTGCCAGCAGTTACGAGGCAGCCCAAGAGACCCAGTACTTC. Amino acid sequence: CASSYEAAQETQYF.

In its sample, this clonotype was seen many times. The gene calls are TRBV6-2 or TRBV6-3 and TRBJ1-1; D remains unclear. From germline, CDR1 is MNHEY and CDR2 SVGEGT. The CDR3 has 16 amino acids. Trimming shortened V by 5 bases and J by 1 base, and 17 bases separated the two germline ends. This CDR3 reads CASSHMPRSRNTEAFF. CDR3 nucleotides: TGTGCCAGCAGTCACATGCCCAGGTCAAGGAACACTGAAGCTTTCTTT.

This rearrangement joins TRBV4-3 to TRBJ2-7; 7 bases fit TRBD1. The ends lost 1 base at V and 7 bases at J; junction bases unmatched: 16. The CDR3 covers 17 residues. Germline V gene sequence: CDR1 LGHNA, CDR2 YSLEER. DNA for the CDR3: TGCGCCAGCAGCCAAGCGGGCGAGGGGGCCGTGAGGAATGAGCAGTACTTC. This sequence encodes CASSQAGEGAVRNEQYF.

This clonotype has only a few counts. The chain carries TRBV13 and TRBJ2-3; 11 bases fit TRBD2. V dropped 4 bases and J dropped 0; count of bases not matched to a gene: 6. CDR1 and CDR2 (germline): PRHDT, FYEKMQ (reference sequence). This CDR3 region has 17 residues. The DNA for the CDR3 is TGTGCCAGCAGCTCGGGACTAGCGGAAACTAGCACAGATACGCAGTATTTT. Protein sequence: CASSSGLAETSTDTQYF.

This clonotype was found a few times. CDR3 region: CSVVDRRTLYGYTF. The CDR3 nucleotides read TGCAGCGTTGTCGACAGGCGGACCCTCTATGGCTACACCTTC. This chain connects TRBV29-1 to TRBJ1-2, with D possibly being TRBD1 (6 bases). Germline V gene sequence: CDR1 SQVTM, CDR2 ANQGSEA. The CDR3 is 14 residues long. Trimming took 4 bases from V and 4 from J, leaving 16 bases between them.